This T cell receptor beta chain was retrieved from a study of cytomegalovirus exposure and HLA in healthy donors. The overall study: It was reported in a later analysis that the same platform had been used for the 100 to 150 validation repertoires as for the 666 first-cohort repertoires.

Findings of the study overall: High specificity and sensitivity for cytomegalovirus status were reported for the classifier. Researchers catalogued approximately 170 TCR beta chains as cytomegalovirus-associated.

Method: immunoSEQ multiplex PCR; TCRdb's copy keeps in-frame clones and lacks some. The top ten clones hold roughly 0.88% of a sample with under 400,000 clones, roughly 87% of them seen once. The germline gives CDR1 SQVTM, CDR2 ANQGSEA. J gave up 8 bases and V 5 bases, and 17 bases lay outside the gene matches. This CDR3 region has 15 residues. As to this clone: Antigen unknown.

The receptor was isolated from a man aged 30-40 years in good health and CMV-seronegative. V usage is TRBV29-1 and J usage is TRBJ1-2; 7 positions match TRBD1. Material: PBMCs. CDR3 nucleotide sequence: TGCAGCGTTCCTCGCGGCCGGACAGGCCGGGTGGGCTACACCTTC. This codes for CSVPRGRTGRVGYTF.